The next 24 T cell receptor beta chains were all read from a single sample in a study of control samples from healthy donors and cancer patients. Using immunoSEQ multiplex PCR, the repertoire was profiled, and TCRdb retains in-frame clones only, with some absent. The data contain 150,000 to 200,000 clones, approximately 92% of them singletons. The source material was blood. These receptors originate from a man in his thirties or forties in good health.

V usage is TRBV5-1 and J usage is TRBJ2-7, with TRBD2 identical over 16 bases. Trimming removed 0 bases from V and 7 bases from J; junction bases left unmatched: 4. The CDR3 extends over 16 amino acids. Germline V gene sequence: CDR1 SGHRS, CDR2 YFSETQ. The CDR3 DNA follows: TGCGCCAGCAGCTTGGCGGGACTAGCGGGAGGGGGTGAGCAGTACTTC. It yields the protein CASSLAGLAGGGEQYF.

The chain recombines TRBV7-7 with TRBJ1-5, with D unresolved. From germline, CDR1 is SSHAT and CDR2 FNYEAQ (reference sequence). The length of the CDR3 is 14 residues. The V gene lost 2 bases and the J gene lost 1 base, with 6 bases spanning the gap. The CDR3 sequence: CASSLSESNQPQHF. Written as DNA, the CDR3 is TGTGCCAGCAGCTTATCAGAAAGCAATCAGCCCCAGCATTTT.

The rearrangement links TRBV19 to TRBJ1-1; D ambiguous. V was cut by 8 bases and J by 2 bases, with 6 bases left in between. CDR1 and CDR2 from the germline V gene are LNHDA and SQIVND (reference sequence). The CDR3 length is 11 residues. The CDR3 is CASLRNTEAFF. The CDR3 coding sequence is TGTGCCAGTCTGAGAAACACTGAAGCTTTCTTT.

This chain connects TRBV28 to TRBJ2-5, with 7 bases matching TRBD1. The CDR3 sequence is 14 residues long. V lost 4 bases, J lost 4 bases, and 6 bases stayed unmatched. The V gene's germline CDR1 is MDHEN and CDR2 SYDVKM. The CDR3 nucleotides read TGTGCCAGCAGTTCGAGGACAGGCGCAGAGACCCAGTACTTC. The encoded protein is CASSSRTGAETQYF. Full variable domain (remainder filled in from reference TRBV28 and TRBJ2-5): DVKVTQSSRYLVKRTGEKVFLECVQDMDHENMFWYRQDPGLGLRLIYFSYDVKMKEKGDIPEGYSVSREKKERFSLILESASTNQTSMYLCASSSRTGAETQYFGPGTRLLVL.

This chain links TRBV28 with TRBJ1-1; D unresolved. The V end lost 10 bases, the J end lost 1 base, and 10 bases lay between the germline ends. The CDR3 is 12 residues long. Looked up from germline, CDR1 is MDHEN and CDR2 is SYDVKM. The CDR3 DNA sequence: TGTGCCACAAATACAGCGAACACTGAAGCTTTCTTT. This translates into CATNTANTEAFF.

This clone has just one count. V is TRBV3-1 (or the pseudogene TRBV3-2) and J is TRBJ1-2, with 7 bases lining up with TRBD1. The CDR3 runs to 15 residues. Germline V gives CDR1 LGHDT, CDR2 YNNKEL (reference sequence). Trimming at V came to 3 bases and at J to 6 bases, leaving 10 bases not matched to a gene. The CDR3 here is CASSHLLETGNGYTF. CDR3 bases: TGTGCCAGCAGCCACCTGCTCGAGACAGGGAATGGCTACACCTTC.

The chain joins TRBV5-5 to TRBJ2-3, with 7 positions matching TRBD2. The germline V gene encodes CDR1 SGHKS and CDR2 YYEKEE (reference sequence). The CDR3 sequence is 15 residues long. Trimming at V came to 0 bases and at J to 5 bases, leaving 6 bases not matched to a gene. CDR3 in amino acids: CASSLAWGRGDTQYF. CDR3 sequence (DNA): TGTGCCAGCAGCTTGGCTTGGGGGAGGGGAGATACGCAGTATTTT. The complete variable domain, with remaining parts taken from reference TRBV5-5 and TRBJ2-3, reads DAGVTQSPTHLIKTRGQQVTLRCSPISGHKSVSWYQQVLGQGPQFIFQYYEKEERGRGNFPDRFSARQFPNYSSELNVNALLLGDSALYLCASSLAWGRGDTQYFGPGTRLTVL.

J is TRBJ2-7 and V is TRBV4-2, with 11 positions matching TRBD1. Germline trimming cut 6 bases from V and 5 bases from J; bases unmatched to any gene: 6. The V gene's germline CDR1 is LGHNA and CDR2 YNFKEQ. The CDR3 length is 14 residues. The CDR3 DNA is TGTGCCAGCAGTCGGACAGGGGGCTACAACGAGCAGTACTTC. The encoded protein is CASSRTGGYNEQYF.

This clone came up once. The J gene is TRBJ1-1, the V gene TRBV7-2; 7 bases are a match to TRBD1. The CDR3 spans 16 residues. Germline V gene sequence: CDR1 SGHTA, CDR2 FQGNSA. J gave up 4 bases and V 5 bases, and 13 bases lay outside the gene matches. CDR3 DNA: TGTGCCAGCAGCGGGGGAGGAGGGGGCGCGGGCACTGAAGCTTTCTTT. As protein: CASSGGGGGAGTEAFF.

This clone is a singleton in its sample. The gene calls are TRBV6-1 and TRBJ2-7; D not certain. This CDR3 has 16 amino acids. Trimming took 2 bases from V and 2 from J, leaving 16 bases between them. Germline V gene sequence: CDR1 MNHNS, CDR2 SASEGT. The chain's CDR3 is CASSESRQFSPYEQYF. In DNA, the CDR3 is TGTGCCAGCAGTGAAAGTCGCCAGTTTTCTCCCTACGAGCAGTACTTC.

The J gene is TRBJ2-7, the V gene TRBV18; 14 positions agree with TRBD2. Germline trimming cut 5 bases from V and 3 bases from J; bases unmatched to any gene: 3. The CDR3 loop spans 15 amino acids. Germline assignment: CDR1 KGHSH and CDR2 LQKENI. The CDR3 is CASSATSGRVYEQYF. CDR3 in DNA: TGTGCCAGCTCAGCGACTAGCGGGAGGGTCTACGAGCAGTACTTC.

CDR3 DNA sequence: TGTGCCATCAGTGAGGGGACAGGTAGAAGGAACATATATTTT. Its protein product is CAISEGTGRRNIYF. The chain carries TRBV10-3 and TRBJ1-3; 8 nucleotides align to TRBD1. V lost 2 bases to trimming and J lost 12 bases; unmatched junction nucleotides: 9. Germline V gene sequence: CDR1 ENHRY, CDR2 SYGVKD. The CDR3 has 14 amino acids.

The chain uses TRBV9 and TRBJ2-6; D not resolved. The CDR3 runs 14 residues. V lost 3 bases and J lost 1, with 5 bases in between. Germline V CDR1 and CDR2: SGDLS, YYNGEE. The DNA for the CDR3 is TGTGCCAGCAGCGGACTGTCTGGGGCCAACGTCCTGACTTTC. Translated: CASSGLSGANVLTF.

The rearrangement links TRBV27 to TRBJ1-4; D is perhaps TRBD1 (5 bases). Trimming took 5 bases from V and 1 from J, leaving 14 bases between them. In germline, CDR1 is MNHEY, CDR2 SMNVEV (reference sequence). The CDR3 contains 16 residues. CDR3 amino acids: CASSQRDRGTNEKLFF. CDR3 bases: TGTGCCAGCAGTCAGAGGGACCGCGGAACTAATGAAAAACTGTTTTTT.

This chain connects TRBV6-1 to TRBJ2-2; D is perhaps TRBD1 (6 bases). The CDR3 runs to 15 residues. V was cut by 2 bases and J by 1 base, with 8 bases left in between. The germline gives CDR1 MNHNS, CDR2 SASEGT. CDR3 amino acids: CASSEWGQNTGELFF. The CDR3 region has the DNA TGTGCCAGCAGTGAATGGGGACAGAACACCGGGGAGCTGTTTTTT.

The chain combines TRBV11-3 with TRBJ2-5; the match to TRBD2 covers 9 bases. The CDR3 is 15 residues long. Per the germline V gene, CDR1 is SGHNT and CDR2 is YENEEA. V was pared by 1 base and J by 3 bases, with 3 bases of the junction left unmatched. The CDR3 nucleotides are TGTGCCAGCAGCTTAGGCGGGGGGGCCGAAGAGACCCAGTACTTC. Translated, it gives CASSLGGGAEETQYF.

The chain combines TRBV11-2 with TRBJ1-5; D might be TRBD1 (5 bases). Looked up from germline, CDR1 is SGHAT and CDR2 is FQNNGV. The V and J ends lost 1 base and 4 bases respectively, with 5 bases between them. The CDR3 has 13 amino acids. The CDR3 protein is CASSLAGNQPQHF. The CDR3 DNA sequence: TGTGCCAGCAGCTTAGCAGGGAATCAGCCCCAGCATTTT.

This clone was recorded only once. The genes are TRBV3-1 (or the pseudogene TRBV3-2) and TRBJ1-1; D is possibly TRBD1 (5 bases). The CDR3 totals 14 residues. CDR1 is LGHDT, CDR2 YNNKEL, per germline (reference sequence). V dropped 4 bases and J dropped 1 base, with 10 bases sitting between them. The CDR3 nucleotides read TGTGCCAGCAGCCGAGACGGGGCGAACACTGAAGCTTTCTTT. Translated: CASSRDGANTEAFF.

The chain has TRBV12-2 and TRBJ2-7; the DNA was not compared with TRBD1, the D call given in the table. TRBV12-2 is shown as a pseudogene. There are 12 residues in the CDR3. The CDR3 loop reads CASRLGWDRRGF. The CDR3 bases are TGTGCAAGTCGCCTAGGCTGGGACAGAAGAGGCTTC.

The DNA of the CDR3 is TGTGCCAGCAGCACTTCCAGGGTTTCGCGGGAGCAGTACTTC. It codes for CASSTSRVSREQYF. The rearrangement links TRBV7-2 to TRBJ2-7; D is possibly TRBD1 (5 bases). Germline V gene lookup returns CDR1 SGHTA and CDR2 FQGNSA. Between the trimmed V and J ends, which lost 5 bases and 7 bases, there was a span of 18 bases. This CDR3 is built from 14 residues.

The chain couples TRBV7-8 to TRBJ2-4; TRBD2 aligns across 12 bases. The CDR3 extends over 18 amino acids. The germline gives CDR1 SGHVS, CDR2 FQNEAQ. V lost 0 bases to trimming and J lost 4 bases; unmatched junction nucleotides: 7. DNA for the CDR3: TGTGCCAGCAGCTTAGCGTTCAGGACTAGCGGGGTAAAAAACATTCAGTACTTC. It specifies CASSLAFRTSGVKNIQYF.

The rearrangement uses TRBV28 and TRBJ1-6; TRBD1 agrees at 10 bases. The CDR3 contains 18 residues. Per the germline V gene, CDR1 is MDHEN and CDR2 is SYDVKM. The V gene end was trimmed by 6 bases and the J gene end by 0 bases; junction bases not matched to a gene: 8. The CDR3 sequence is CASSSGQGGSSYNSPLHF. CDR3 DNA: TGTGCCAGCAGCTCCGGACAGGGGGGGTCCTCCTATAATTCACCCCTCCACTTT.

Turning to this clone: One end of the junction varies from germline; a read error may be responsible. V gene TRBV5-1 combines with J gene TRBJ2-3, with 7 nucleotides matching TRBD2. Germline-derived CDR1 and CDR2 are SGHRS and YFSETQ. The CDR3 runs to 17 residues. The CDR3 DNA sequence: TGCGCCGGCAGCTTGGGGGGGATCCAAGGGGCCGGGGATACGCAGTATTTT. This translates into CAGSLGGIQGAGDTQYF.

This chain uses TRBV19 with TRBJ1-1, with D perhaps TRBD1 (5 bases). Germline V gene lookup returns CDR1 LNHDA and CDR2 SQIVND (reference sequence). The V gene lost 7 bases and the J gene lost 0 bases, with 18 bases spanning the gap. The CDR3 is 16 residues long. CDR3 residues: CASIRKTETVNTEAFF. The CDR3 DNA sequence: TGTGCCAGTATTCGTAAAACAGAGACAGTGAACACTGAAGCTTTCTTT. Combining the CDR3 with reference TRBV19 and TRBJ1-1 gives the whole variable domain DGGITQSPKYLFRKEGQNVTLSCEQNLNHDAMYWYRQDPGQGLRLIYYSQIVNDFQKGDIAEGYSVSREKKESFPLTVTSAQKNPTAFYLCASIRKTETVNTEAFFGQGTRLTVV.